This T cell receptor beta chain was sequenced in a study of blood T cell repertoires in COVID-19. The CDR3 spans 13 residues. The germline CDR1 and CDR2 sequences are MNHEY and SMNVEV (reference sequence). The ends were cut back, 2 bases at V and 4 bases at J, with 6 bases in the middle. Clones were read by immunoSEQ multiplex PCR, and TCRdb kept only the in-frame ones, dropping some. The table records under 450,000 clones, roughly 90% of them present only once. Sample: peripheral blood. This chain joins TRBV27 and TRBJ2-1; no clear D gene. The sequence derives from a woman aged 40 to 49 with COVID-19, enrolled during active disease. The CDR3 DNA reads TGTGCCAGCAGTTTAGGCAAATACAATGAGCAGTTCTTC. Amino acid sequence: CASSLGKYNEQFF.